This T cell receptor beta chain is from a study of post-analysis software for immune sequencing data. Study observations and caveats: Normalized Chao1 diversity was significantly lower in multiple sclerosis patients than in controls. Same-batch preparations were strongly co-clustered by F measure.

Sequencing libraries made from TCR beta cDNA carried unique molecular identifiers. About 500,000 cDNA molecules were obtained from roughly 1.1 to 9.2 million T cells. TCRdb re-derived calls from the PCR reads in MiXCR, one entry per CDR3 protein. This sample has roughly 180,000 distinct CDR3 sequences, with about 32% found just once. Comment on this clonotype: Antigen unknown.

The sequenced sample was blood. The source of this sequence is a girl aged 10 to 17 with multiple sclerosis.

The CDR3 nucleotides are TGTGCCAGCATAGGGCGGGAGAGGGTTGAGCAGTACTTC. Residues: CASIGRERVEQYF. V gene TRBV6-2 or TRBV6-3 combines with J gene TRBJ2-5; 7 bases are a match to TRBD2. Germline CDR1 is MNHEY and CDR2 is SVGEGT. Trimming removed 7 bases from V and 11 bases from J; junction bases left unmatched: 13. This CDR3 comprises 13 residues.